A selection of T cell receptor beta chains follows, all from one sample in a study of shared clonotypes between healthy human individuals. Some clones are missing from TCRdb's copy, which holds only in-frame ones; the method was immunoSEQ multiplex PCR. This sample yields approximately 1,000,000 clones, of which around 78% are seen a single time; under 0.65% belongs to the top ten. The source material was memory CD4+ T cells from PBMCs. These receptors were taken from a man aged 18 to 30 in good health. Some clones in this sample may be carry-over from other donors' samples. CDR3s include the opening cysteine and the closing phenylalanine or tryptophan. The D gene is left open where the match is weak. The size of a clone is reported for some rows only, either as once, few or many, or as a class for expanded clones.

-	TRBJ2-6	TRBD2	TRBV13	CASSLSGTSGANVLTF	TGTGCCAGCAGCTTATCCGGGACTAGCGGGGCCAACGTCCTGACTTTC
-	TRBJ1-2	-	TRBV7-3	CASSLTERANYGYTF	TGTGCCAGCAGCTTAACGGAGAGGGCGAACTATGGCTACACCTTC
once	TRBJ1-5	-	TRBV2	CASSEADQPQHF	TGTGCCAGCAGTGAAGCGGATCAGCCCCAGCATTTT
once	TRBJ1-2	-	TRBV28	CASRTGGRYGYTF	TGTGCCAGCAGGACCGGGGGCCGCTATGGCTACACCTTC
-	TRBJ1-3	-	TRBV6-6	CASSPPGSGNTIYF	TGTGCCAGCAGCCCCCCGGGGTCTGGAAACACCATATATTTT
once	TRBJ2-2	-	TRBV5-1	CASSLQGAGELFF	TGCGCCAGCAGCCTGCAGGGAGCCGGGGAGCTGTTTTTT
-	TRBJ1-1	TRBD1	TRBV7-2	CASSLAGQGNTEAFF	TGTGCCAGCAGCTTAGCCGGACAGGGGAACACTGAAGCTTTCTTT
-	TRBJ1-4	-	TRBV7-9	CASSLRAGSGRDEKLFF	TGTGCCAGCAGCTTAAGGGCAGGATCGGGAAGGGATGAAAAACTGTTTTTT
-	TRBJ1-2	-	TRBV19	CASSIFPYSTSDGYTF	TGTGCCAGTAGCATCTTCCCCTATTCTACCTCCGACGGCTACACCTTC
-	TRBJ2-3	TRBD2	TRBV5-6	CASSLTGREKTDTQYF	TGTGCCAGCAGCTTGACCGGGAGGGAAAAAACAGATACGCAGTATTTT
-	TRBJ1-2	-	TRBV7-2	CASSLGGGVGYTF	TGTGCCAGCAGCTTAGGCGGAGGGGTTGGCTACACCTTC
-	TRBJ1-2	TRBD1	TRBV6-1	CASSQNPQGGYGYTF	TGTGCCAGCTCCCAAAACCCCCAGGGGGGCTATGGCTACACCTTC
-	TRBJ2-7	-	TRBV6-1	CASSEVPGPYEQYF	TGTGCCAGCAGTGAAGTTCCAGGGCCCTACGAGCAGTACTTC
many	TRBJ2-7	TRBD1	TRBV10-3	CAISESLPGQGSYEQYF	TGTGCCATCAGTGAGTCGCTACCGGGACAGGGTTCCTACGAGCAGTACTTC
-	TRBJ2-5	TRBD1	TRBV4-1	CASSQPVRDRETQYF	TGCGCCAGCAGCCAACCTGTTCGGGACAGAGAGACCCAGTACTTC
few	TRBJ2-1	TRBD1	TRBV18	CASSPDRVDNEQFF	TGTGCCAGCTCACCGGACAGGGTTGACAATGAGCAGTTCTTC
-	TRBJ1-4	-	TRBV29-1	CSVSDRSDNEKLFF	TGCAGCGTTTCCGACAGATCTGATAATGAAAAACTGTTTTTT
-	TRBJ1-3	-	TRBV18	CASSPPDYSGNTIYF	TGTGCCAGCTCACCCCCTGATTACTCTGGAAACACCATATATTTT
-	TRBJ1-1	-	TRBV18	CASSPTMNTEAFF	TGTGCCAGCTCACCTACAATGAACACTGAAGCTTTCTTT
-	TRBJ1-4	-	TRBV7-9	CASSLGAGNEKLFF	TGTGCCAGCAGCTTAGGGGCGGGGAATGAAAAACTGTTTTTT
-	TRBJ2-3	TRBD2	TRBV9	CASSVGIAGGPDTQYF	TGTGCCAGCAGCGTAGGGATAGCGGGAGGACCAGATACGCAGTATTTT
-	TRBJ2-5	-	TRBV19	CASSWNSQETQYF	TGTGCCAGTAGTTGGAACTCCCAAGAGACCCAGTACTTC
once	TRBJ2-5	TRBD2	TRBV2	CASRPSSGRKTQYF	TGTGCCAGCAGACCTTCTAGCGGGAGAAAGACCCAGTACTTC
once	TRBJ2-3	-	TRBV19	CASSRWPASTDTQYF	TGTGCCAGTAGCCGATGGCCGGCTAGCACAGATACGCAGTATTTT
-	TRBJ2-5	TRBD2	TRBV11-2	CASSPPRGAVGETQYF	TGTGCCAGCAGCCCCCCGCGGGGGGCGGTCGGGGAGACCCAGTACTTC
-	TRBJ1-2	-	TRBV2	CASSASYGYTF	TGTGCCAGCAGTGCCAGTTATGGCTACACCTTC
-	TRBJ1-3	-	TRBV19	CASSTIPGNGNTIYF	TGTGCCAGTAGTACAATTCCCGGGAACGGAAACACCATATATTTT
once	TRBJ1-2	TRBD1	TRBV19	CASSLGLQGAAGYTF	TGTGCCAGTAGCCTCGGGTTACAGGGGGCGGCAGGCTACACCTTC
-	TRBJ1-5	-	TRBV7-2	CASSLVGNQPQHF	TGTGCCAGCAGCTTAGTAGGGAATCAGCCCCAGCATTTT
-	TRBJ1-1	-	TRBV19	CASSPSWTVNTEAFF	TGTGCCAGTAGTCCCTCCTGGACAGTCAACACTGAAGCTTTCTTT
-	TRBJ1-5	-	TRBV15	CATSRGGTNQPQHF	TGTGCCACCAGCAGAGGTGGGACCAATCAGCCCCAGCATTTT
-	TRBJ2-7	TRBD1	TRBV30	CAWRGAGTGIYEQYF	TGTGCCTGGAGGGGAGCCGGGACAGGGATCTACGAGCAGTACTTC
-	TRBJ1-2	TRBD1	TRBV6-5	CASRGDRGLGGYTF	TGTGCCAGCAGAGGAGACAGGGGGCTAGGCGGCTACACCTTC
-	TRBJ2-3	-	TRBV28	CASSLSIAVDTQYF	TGTGCCAGCAGTTTATCCATAGCGGTGGATACGCAGTATTTT
many	TRBJ2-3	TRBD2	TRBV4-1	CASSQKGLAASTDTQYF	TGCGCCAGCAGTCAGAAAGGACTAGCGGCTAGCACAGATACGCAGTATTTT
once	TRBJ2-7	TRBD2	TRBV5-1	CASSPNPTSGAYEQYF	TGCGCCAGCAGCCCAAACCCGACTAGCGGGGCCTACGAGCAGTACTTC